This T cell receptor (beta chain) emerged from a study of T cell changes during pregnancy in multiple sclerosis. The CDR3 is made up of 11 amino acids. Germline V gives CDR1 MNHEY, CDR2 SVGAGI. Trimming cost V 6 bases and J 8 bases; bases outside gene matches: 2. The protocol was immunoSEQ multiplex PCR, while the TCRdb copy is restricted to in-frame clones and leaves out a portion. The table lists approximately 30,000 clones, about 92% of them singletons. In the case of this clone: Distinct nucleotide sequences in the sample also encode this CDR3.

The sample in question was CD4+ T cells from peripheral blood mononuclear cells, obtained after pregnancy. The sequence was obtained from a female donor with multiple sclerosis, enrolled in a pregnancy study. This sequence joins TRBV6-5 and TRBJ1-2, with TRBD1 matching 8 bases. The CDR3 spells CASRAGGGYTF. The CDR3 region has the DNA TGTGCCAGCAGAGCAGGGGGCGGCTACACCTTC.